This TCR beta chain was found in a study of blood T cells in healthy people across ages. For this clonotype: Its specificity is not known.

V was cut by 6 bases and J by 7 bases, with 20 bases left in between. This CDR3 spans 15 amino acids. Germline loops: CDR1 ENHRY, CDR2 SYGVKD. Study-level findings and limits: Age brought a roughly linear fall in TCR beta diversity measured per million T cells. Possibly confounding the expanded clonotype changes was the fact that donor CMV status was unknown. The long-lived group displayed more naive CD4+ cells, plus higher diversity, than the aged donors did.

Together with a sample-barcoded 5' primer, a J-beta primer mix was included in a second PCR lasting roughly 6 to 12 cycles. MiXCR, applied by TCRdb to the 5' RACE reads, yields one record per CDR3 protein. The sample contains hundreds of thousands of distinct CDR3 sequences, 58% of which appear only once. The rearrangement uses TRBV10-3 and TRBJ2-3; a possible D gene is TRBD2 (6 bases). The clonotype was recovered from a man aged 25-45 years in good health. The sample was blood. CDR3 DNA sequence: TGTGCCATCAGCACTCCCGGGACTGCCCTTCATACGCAGTATTTT. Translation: CAISTPGTALHTQYF.